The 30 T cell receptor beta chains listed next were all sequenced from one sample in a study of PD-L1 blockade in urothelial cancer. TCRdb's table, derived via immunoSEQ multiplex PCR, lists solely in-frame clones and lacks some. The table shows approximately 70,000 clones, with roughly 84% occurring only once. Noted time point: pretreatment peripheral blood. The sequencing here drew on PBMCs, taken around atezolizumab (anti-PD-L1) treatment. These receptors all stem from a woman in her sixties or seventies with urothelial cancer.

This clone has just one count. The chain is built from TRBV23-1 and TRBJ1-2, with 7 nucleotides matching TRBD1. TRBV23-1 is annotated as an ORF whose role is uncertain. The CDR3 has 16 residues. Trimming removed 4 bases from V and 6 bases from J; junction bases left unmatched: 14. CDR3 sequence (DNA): TGCGCCAGCAGTCCAACCCCGACAGGGAGAGGCGATGGCTACACCTTC. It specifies CASSPTPTGRGDGYTF.

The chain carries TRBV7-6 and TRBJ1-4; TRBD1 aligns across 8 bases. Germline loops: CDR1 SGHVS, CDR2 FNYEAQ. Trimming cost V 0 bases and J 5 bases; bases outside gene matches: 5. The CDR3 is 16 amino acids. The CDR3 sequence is CASSLAAGQENEKLFF. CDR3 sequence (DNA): TGTGCCAGCAGCTTAGCCGCGGGACAGGAGAATGAAAAACTGTTTTTT.

CDR3: CATRSGANVLTF. CDR3 nucleotide sequence: TGTGCTACCAGGTCGGGGGCCAACGTCCTGACTTTC. V usage is TRBV19 and J usage is TRBJ2-6; D call uncertain. The germline CDR1 and CDR2 sequences are LNHDA and SQIVND (reference sequence). CDR3 size: 12 residues. Full variable domain (missing parts from reference TRBV19 and TRBJ2-6): DGGITQSPKYLFRKEGQNVTLSCEQNLNHDAMYWYRQDPGQGLRLIYYSQIVNDFQKGDIAEGYSVSREKKESFPLTVTSAQKNPTAFYLCATRSGANVLTFGAGSRLTVL.

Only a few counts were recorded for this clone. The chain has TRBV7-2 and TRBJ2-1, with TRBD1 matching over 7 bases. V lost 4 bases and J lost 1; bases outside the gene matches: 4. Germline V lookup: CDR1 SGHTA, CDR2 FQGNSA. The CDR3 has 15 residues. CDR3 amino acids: CASSSGQVSYNEQFF. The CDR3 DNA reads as TGTGCCAGCAGCTCCGGACAGGTTTCCTACAATGAGCAGTTCTTC.

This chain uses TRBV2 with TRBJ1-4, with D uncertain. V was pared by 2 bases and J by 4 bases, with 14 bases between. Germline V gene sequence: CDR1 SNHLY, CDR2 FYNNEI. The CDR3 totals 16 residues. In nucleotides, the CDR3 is TGTGCCAGCAGTGAATTAGGAGCCCTGAATAATGAAAAACTGTTTTTT. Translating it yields CASSELGALNNEKLFF.

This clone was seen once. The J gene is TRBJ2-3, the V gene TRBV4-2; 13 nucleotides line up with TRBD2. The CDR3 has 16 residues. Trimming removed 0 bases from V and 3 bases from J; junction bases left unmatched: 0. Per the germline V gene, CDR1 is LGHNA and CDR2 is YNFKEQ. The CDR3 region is CASSQEGLAGTDTQYF. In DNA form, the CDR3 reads TGTGCCAGCAGCCAAGAGGGACTAGCGGGAACAGATACGCAGTATTTT.

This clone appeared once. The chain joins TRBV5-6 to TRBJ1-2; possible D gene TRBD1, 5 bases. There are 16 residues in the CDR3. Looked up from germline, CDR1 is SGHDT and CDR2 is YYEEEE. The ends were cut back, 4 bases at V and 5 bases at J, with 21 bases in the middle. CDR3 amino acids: CASSRDSLSNHYGYTF. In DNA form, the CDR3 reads TGTGCCAGCAGCCGGGACTCCCTCAGCAATCATTATGGCTACACCTTC. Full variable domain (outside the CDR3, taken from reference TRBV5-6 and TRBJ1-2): DAGVTQSPTHLIKTRGQQVTLRCSPKSGHDTVSWYQQALGQGPQFIFQYYEEEERQRGNFPDRFSGHQFPNYSSELNVNALLLGDSALYLCASSRDSLSNHYGYTFGSGTRLTVV.

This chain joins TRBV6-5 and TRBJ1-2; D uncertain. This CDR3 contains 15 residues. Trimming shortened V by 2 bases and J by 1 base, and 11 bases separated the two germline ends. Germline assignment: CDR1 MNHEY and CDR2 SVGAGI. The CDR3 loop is CASSYDPGINYGYTF. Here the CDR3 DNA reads TGTGCCAGCAGTTACGATCCAGGAATTAACTATGGCTACACCTTC.

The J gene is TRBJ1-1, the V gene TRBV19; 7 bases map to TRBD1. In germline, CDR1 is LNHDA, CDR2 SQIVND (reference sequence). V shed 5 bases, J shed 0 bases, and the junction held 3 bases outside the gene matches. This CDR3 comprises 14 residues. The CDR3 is CASSPGQVNTEAFF. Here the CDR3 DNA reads TGTGCCAGTAGTCCCGGACAGGTGAACACTGAAGCTTTCTTT.

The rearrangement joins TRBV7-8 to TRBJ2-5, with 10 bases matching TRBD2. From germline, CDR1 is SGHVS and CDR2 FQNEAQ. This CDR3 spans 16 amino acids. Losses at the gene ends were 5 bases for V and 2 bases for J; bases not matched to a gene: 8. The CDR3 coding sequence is TGTGCCAGCAGCCCCGAGGGACTAGCGACGCAAGAGACCCAGTACTTC. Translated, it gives CASSPEGLATQETQYF.

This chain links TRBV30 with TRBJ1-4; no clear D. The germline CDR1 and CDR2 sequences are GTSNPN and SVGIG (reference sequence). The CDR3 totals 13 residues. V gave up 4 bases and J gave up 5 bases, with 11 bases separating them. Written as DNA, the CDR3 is TGTGCCTGGACCTACAGAGCAAATGAAAAACTGTTTTTT. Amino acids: CAWTYRANEKLFF.

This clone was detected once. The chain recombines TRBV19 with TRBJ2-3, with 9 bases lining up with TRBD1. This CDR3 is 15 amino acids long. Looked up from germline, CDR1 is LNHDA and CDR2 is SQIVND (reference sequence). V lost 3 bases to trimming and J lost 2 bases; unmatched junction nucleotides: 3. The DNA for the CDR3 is TGTGCCAGTAGTATTGACAGGGGGAACACAGATACGCAGTATTTT. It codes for CASSIDRGNTDTQYF.

The CDR3 DNA is TGTGCCAGCTCACCGGGACTAGCACGGAACAATGAGCAGTTCTTC. Translation: CASSPGLARNNEQFF. The chain is built from TRBV18 and TRBJ2-1; 9 bases agree with TRBD2. In germline, CDR1 is KGHSH, CDR2 LQKENI. CDR3 length equals 15 residues. The V and J ends lost 3 bases and 5 bases, in that order; junction bases with no gene match: 5.

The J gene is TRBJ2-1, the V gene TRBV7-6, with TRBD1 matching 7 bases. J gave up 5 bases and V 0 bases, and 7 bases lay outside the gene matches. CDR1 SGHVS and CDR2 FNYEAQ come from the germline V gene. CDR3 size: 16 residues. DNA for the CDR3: TGTGCCAGCAGCTTAGCGCTACAGGGGCGAAACAATGAGCAGTTCTTC. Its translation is CASSLALQGRNNEQFF.

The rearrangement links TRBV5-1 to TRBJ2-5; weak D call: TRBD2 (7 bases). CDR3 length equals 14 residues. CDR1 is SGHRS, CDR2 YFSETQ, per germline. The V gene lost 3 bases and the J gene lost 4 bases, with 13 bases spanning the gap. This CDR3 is CASSWGGHLETQYF. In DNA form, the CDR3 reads TGCGCCAGCAGCTGGGGGGGACACCTAGAGACCCAGTACTTC.

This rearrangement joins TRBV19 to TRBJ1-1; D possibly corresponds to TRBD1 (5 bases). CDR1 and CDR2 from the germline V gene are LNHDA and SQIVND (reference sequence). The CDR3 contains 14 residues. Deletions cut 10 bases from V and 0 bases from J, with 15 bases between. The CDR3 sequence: CATNGGVVNTEAFF. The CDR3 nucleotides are TGTGCCACAAATGGGGGGGTGGTGAACACTGAAGCTTTCTTT. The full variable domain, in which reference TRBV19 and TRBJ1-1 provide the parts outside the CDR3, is DGGITQSPKYLFRKEGQNVTLSCEQNLNHDAMYWYRQDPGQGLRLIYYSQIVNDFQKGDIAEGYSVSREKKESFPLTVTSAQKNPTAFYLCATNGGVVNTEAFFGQGTRLTVV.

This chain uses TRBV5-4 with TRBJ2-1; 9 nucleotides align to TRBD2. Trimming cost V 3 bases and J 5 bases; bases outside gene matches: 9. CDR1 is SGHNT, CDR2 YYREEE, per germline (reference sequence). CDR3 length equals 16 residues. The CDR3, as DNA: TGTGCCAGCAGCTCGATCTGGGGACTAGCTGACAATGAGCAGTTCTTC. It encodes CASSSIWGLADNEQFF.

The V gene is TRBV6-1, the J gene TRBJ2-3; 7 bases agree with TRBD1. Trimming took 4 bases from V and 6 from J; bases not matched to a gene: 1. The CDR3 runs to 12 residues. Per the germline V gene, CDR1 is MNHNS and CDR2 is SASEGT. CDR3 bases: TGTGCCAGCAGTGTGACAGGGGATACGCAGTATTTT. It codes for CASSVTGDTQYF.

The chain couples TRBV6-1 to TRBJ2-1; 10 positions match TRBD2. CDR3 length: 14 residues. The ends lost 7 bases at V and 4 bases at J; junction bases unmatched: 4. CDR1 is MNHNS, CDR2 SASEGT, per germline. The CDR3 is CASNTSGVYNEQFF. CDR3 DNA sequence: TGTGCCAGCAATACTAGCGGGGTTTACAATGAGCAGTTCTTC.

CDR3 DNA: TGCAGCGTTTCAGGCGGGAGCTTCTACGAGCAGTACTTC. Its translation: CSVSGGSFYEQYF. This chain joins TRBV29-1 and TRBJ2-7; TRBD2 matches at 7 bases. Germline CDR1 and CDR2: SQVTM and ANQGSEA. This CDR3 has 13 residues. V lost 5 bases and J lost 3; bases outside the gene matches: 7.

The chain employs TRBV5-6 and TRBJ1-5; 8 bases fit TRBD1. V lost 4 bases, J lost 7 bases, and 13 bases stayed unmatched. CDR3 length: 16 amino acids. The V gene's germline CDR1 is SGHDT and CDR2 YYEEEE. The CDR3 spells CASSPVQGARHQPQHF. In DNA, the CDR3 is TGTGCCAGCAGCCCAGTTCAGGGGGCGCGGCACCAGCCCCAGCATTTT.

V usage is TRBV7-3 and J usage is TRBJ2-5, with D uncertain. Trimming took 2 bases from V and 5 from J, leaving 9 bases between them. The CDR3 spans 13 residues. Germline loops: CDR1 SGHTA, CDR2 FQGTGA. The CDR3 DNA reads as TGTGCCAGCAGCTTAGGAGCTTATGAGACCCAGTACTTC. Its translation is CASSLGAYETQYF. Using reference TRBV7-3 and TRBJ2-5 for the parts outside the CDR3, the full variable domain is GAGVSQTPSNKVTEKGKYVELRCDPISGHTALYWYRQSLGQGPEFLIYFQGTGAADDSGLPNDRFFAVRPEGSVSTLKIQRTERGDSAVYLCASSLGAYETQYFGPGTRLLVL.

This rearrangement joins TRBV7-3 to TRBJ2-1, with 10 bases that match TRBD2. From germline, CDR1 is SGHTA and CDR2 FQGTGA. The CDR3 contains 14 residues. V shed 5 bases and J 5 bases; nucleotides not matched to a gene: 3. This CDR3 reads CASSRTSGDNEQFF. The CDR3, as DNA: TGTGCCAGCAGCCGGACTAGCGGAGACAATGAGCAGTTCTTC.

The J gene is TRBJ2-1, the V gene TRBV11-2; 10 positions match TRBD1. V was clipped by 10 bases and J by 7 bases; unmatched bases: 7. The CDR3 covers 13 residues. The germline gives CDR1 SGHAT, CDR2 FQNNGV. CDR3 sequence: CATGRDRGNEQFF. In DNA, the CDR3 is TGTGCCACCGGGCGGGACAGGGGAAATGAGCAGTTCTTC. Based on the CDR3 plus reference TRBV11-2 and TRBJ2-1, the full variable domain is EAGVAQSPRYKIIEKRQSVAFWCNPISGHATLYWYQQILGQGPKLLIQFQNNGVVDDSQLPKDRFSAERLKGVDSTLKIQPAKLEDSAVYLCATGRDRGNEQFFGPGTRLTVL.

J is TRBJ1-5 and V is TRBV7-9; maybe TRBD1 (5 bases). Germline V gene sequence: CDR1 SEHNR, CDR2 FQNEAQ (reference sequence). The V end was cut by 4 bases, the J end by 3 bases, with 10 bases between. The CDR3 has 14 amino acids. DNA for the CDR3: TGTGCCAGCAGCTACGCGGGGCCCAATCAGCCCCAGCATTTT. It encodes CASSYAGPNQPQHF.

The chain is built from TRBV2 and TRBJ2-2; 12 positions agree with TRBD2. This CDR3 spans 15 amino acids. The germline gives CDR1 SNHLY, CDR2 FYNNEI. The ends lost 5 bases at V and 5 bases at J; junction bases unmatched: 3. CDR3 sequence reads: CASSQTSGGTGELFF. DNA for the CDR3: TGTGCCAGCAGTCAAACTAGCGGGGGGACCGGGGAGCTGTTTTTT.

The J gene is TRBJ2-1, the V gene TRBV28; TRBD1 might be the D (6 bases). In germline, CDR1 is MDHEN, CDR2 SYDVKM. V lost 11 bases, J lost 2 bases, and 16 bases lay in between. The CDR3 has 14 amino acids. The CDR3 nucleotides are TGTGCCTCTTCGTTAGGGGGACCCTACAATGAGCAGTTCTTC. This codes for CASSLGGPYNEQFF. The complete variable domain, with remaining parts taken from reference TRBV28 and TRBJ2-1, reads DVKVTQSSRYLVKRTGEKVFLECVQDMDHENMFWYRQDPGLGLRLIYFSYDVKMKEKGDIPEGYSVSREKKERFSLILESASTNQTSMYLCASSLGGPYNEQFFGPGTRLTVL.

The CDR3 sequence is CASSRLSLETQYF. The CDR3 DNA follows: TGTGCCAGCTCACGTCTTAGTTTAGAGACCCAGTACTTC. This chain joins TRBV18 and TRBJ2-5; D is uncertain. Trimming left V 4 bases short and J 4 bases short, with 10 bases between. Germline assignment: CDR1 KGHSH and CDR2 LQKENI. This CDR3 spans 13 amino acids. The variable domain in full, with the rest retrieved from reference TRBV18 and TRBJ2-5, is NAGVMQNPRHLVRRRGQEARLRCSPMKGHSHVYWYRQLPEEGLKFMVYLQKENIIDESGMPKERFSAEFPKEGPSILRIQQVVRGDSAAYFCASSRLSLETQYFGPGTRLLVL.

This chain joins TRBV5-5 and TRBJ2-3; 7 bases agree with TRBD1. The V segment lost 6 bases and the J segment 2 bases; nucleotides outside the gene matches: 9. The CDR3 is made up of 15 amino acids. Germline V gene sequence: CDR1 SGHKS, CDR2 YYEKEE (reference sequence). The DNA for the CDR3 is TGTGCCAGCACGTCTAGGGGGCTCCTCACAGATACGCAGTATTTT. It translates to CASTSRGLLTDTQYF.

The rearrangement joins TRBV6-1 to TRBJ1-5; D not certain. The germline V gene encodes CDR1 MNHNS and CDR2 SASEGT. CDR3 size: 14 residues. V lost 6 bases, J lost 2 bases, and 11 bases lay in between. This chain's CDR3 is CASRLIGGNQPQHF. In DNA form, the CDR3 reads TGTGCCAGCAGACTCATCGGGGGCAATCAGCCCCAGCATTTT.